A single sample gave rise to the 9 T cell receptor beta chains below, sequenced in a study of CD8 T cells in ankylosing spondylitis. TCRdb analysed the 5' RACE reads with MiXCR anew, one entry per CDR3 protein. Seen here are roughly 150,000 distinct CDR3 sequences, approximately 7.4% observed once, and the top ten hold 9.5% to 15%. Sequenced sample: blood, either unsorted or a sorted T cell fraction (not recorded which). Receptor source: a female donor with ankylosing spondylitis or in good health (not recorded which).

This clonotype was counted ten times or more. This chain joins TRBV12-3 or TRBV12-4 and TRBJ2-1; D call uncertain. The CDR3 extends over 14 amino acids. Between the trimmed V and J ends, which lost 2 bases and 5 bases, there was a span of 10 bases. CDR3 sequence: CASSLPPKNNEQFF. In DNA form, the CDR3 reads TGTGCCAGCAGTTTACCCCCTAAAAACAATGAGCAGTTCTTC.

This clonotype was counted once. A read error may explain this, as a much larger clone is one base away. The chain combines TRBV30 with TRBJ2-2; no reliable D call. The CDR3 consists of 11 residues. CDR1 and CDR2 from the germline V gene are GTSNPN and SVGIG (reference sequence). The CDR3 DNA follows: TGTGCCTGCAGTGGTTCTGGGGAGCTGTTTTTT. Translating gives CACSGSGELFF.

This clonotype has ten or more counts. This chain connects TRBV5-1 to TRBJ2-5; perhaps TRBD2 as D (5 bases). The CDR3 length is 15 residues. From germline, CDR1 is SGHRS and CDR2 YFSETQ. Between the trimmed V and J ends, which lost 5 bases and 2 bases, there was a span of 16 bases. CDR3 sequence: CASRDVRRVQETQYF. CDR3 DNA sequence: TGCGCCAGCAGGGACGTGCGGCGGGTACAAGAGACCCAGTACTTC. Drawing the rest from reference TRBV5-1 and TRBJ2-5, the complete variable domain is KAGVTQTPRYLIKTRGQQVTLSCSPISGHRSVSWYQQTPGQGLQFLFEYFSETQRNKGNFPGRFSGRQFSNSRSEMNVSTLELGDSALYLCASRDVRRVQETQYFGPGTRLLVL.

This clonotype was detected many times. The J gene is TRBJ1-1, the V gene TRBV29-1; D gene unclear. This CDR3 comprises 11 residues. Germline V gene sequence: CDR1 SQVTM, CDR2 ANQGSEA. The V and J ends lost 4 bases and 4 bases respectively, with 7 bases between them. The CDR3 DNA reads as TGCAGCGTTGTATATTCCACTGAAGCTTTCTTT. Protein sequence: CSVVYSTEAFF.

Ten or more counts support this clonotype. J is TRBJ2-5 and V is TRBV12-3 or TRBV12-4, with TRBD2 matching over 7 bases. CDR3 size: 14 residues. The ends lost 3 bases at V and 4 bases at J; junction bases unmatched: 5. The CDR3 region is CASSLRLASETQYF. The CDR3 DNA sequence: TGTGCCAGCAGTTTGCGACTAGCATCAGAGACCCAGTACTTC.

This clonotype was seen many times. J is TRBJ1-3 and V is TRBV12-3 or TRBV12-4, with D maybe TRBD1 (6 bases). This CDR3 region has 15 residues. Trimming took off 5 bases at V and 4 bases at J, with 15 bases between the two ends. CDR3 coding DNA: TGTGCCAGCAGTCCTCAGGGGATTTTCGGAAACACCATATATTTT. Amino acids: CASSPQGIFGNTIYF.

The chain carries TRBV7-8 and TRBJ2-7; possible D gene TRBD1, 6 bases. V dropped 5 bases and J dropped 1 base, with 12 bases sitting between them. CDR3 size: 14 residues. Germline CDR1 is SGHVS and CDR2 is FQNEAQ. The CDR3 nucleotides are TGTGCCAGCAGCGGACAGATAACATCCTACGAGCAGTACTTC. It specifies CASSGQITSYEQYF.

This clonotype was observed many times. This rearrangement joins TRBV18 to TRBJ1-1, with D perhaps matching TRBD1 (6 bases). V lost 1 base and J 3 bases, leaving 15 bases between the germline ends. Looked up from germline, CDR1 is KGHSH and CDR2 is LQKENI. The CDR3 consists of 16 residues. The chain's CDR3 is CASSPRVGALDTEAFF. The CDR3 DNA follows: TGTGCCAGCTCACCACGTGTGGGGGCTTTGGACACTGAAGCTTTCTTT.

This clonotype was counted at least ten times. This chain links TRBV27 with TRBJ2-3; a weak D match, TRBD1 (6 bases). CDR3 length equals 17 residues. V dropped 4 bases and J dropped 2 bases, with 19 bases sitting between them. Germline V gives CDR1 MNHEY, CDR2 SMNVEV (reference sequence). The CDR3 nucleotides are TGTGCCAGCAGTTCCTTCAGGGGCCTCCCTGCCACAGATACGCAGTATTTT. Its protein is CASSSFRGLPATDTQYF.